Sequencing of this T cell receptor (beta chain) was carried out in a study of control samples from healthy donors and cancer patients. The data were produced by immunoSEQ multiplex PCR, yet TCRdb's version contains in-frame clones alone and is incomplete. Of tens of thousands of clones in the sample, roughly nine tenths were seen once. The material sequenced was blood. The receptor was derived from a woman in her 70s in good health.

This CDR3 is CSVVWVAKGTDTQYF. DNA for the CDR3: TGCAGCGTTGTATGGGTAGCCAAAGGCACAGATACGCAGTATTTT. This chain uses TRBV29-1 with TRBJ2-3; D remains unclear. Germline V gives CDR1 SQVTM, CDR2 ANQGSEA. This CDR3 comprises 15 residues. V was trimmed by 4 bases and J by 1 base, leaving 15 bases between them.